These 14 T cell receptor beta chains came from one sample sequenced in a study of T cell responses to AZD1222 COVID-19 vaccine. Here immunoSEQ multiplex PCR was the method, and the copy in TCRdb shows in-frame clones only, minus some. The sample shows about 120,000 clones, 80% to 90% of them seen only once. The input for sequencing was peripheral blood, taken on day 0 of AZD1222 vaccination. All receptors derive from an adult in good health.

V usage is TRBV4-3 and J usage is TRBJ2-1; D not resolved. Germline loops: CDR1 LGHNA, CDR2 YSLEER. The CDR3 spans 18 residues. The germline V and J ends were trimmed by 0 bases and 0 bases, with 15 bases remaining between them. The CDR3 sequence is CASSQDRASISSYNEQFF. The DNA of the CDR3 is TGCGCCAGCAGCCAAGATAGAGCGTCTATTAGCTCCTACAATGAGCAGTTCTTC.

V and J are TRBV24-1 and TRBJ2-3; 7 positions match TRBD1. The CDR3 has 14 residues. The germline gives CDR1 KGHDR, CDR2 SFDVKD. V lost 7 bases and J lost 1; bases outside the gene matches: 4. This chain's CDR3 is CATRPTGGTDTQYF. DNA of the CDR3: TGTGCCACCAGACCCACAGGGGGCACAGATACGCAGTATTTT.

The gene calls are TRBV13 and TRBJ2-3; TRBD2 is a possible D gene (6 bases). The CDR3 extends over 14 amino acids. Trimming shortened V by 7 bases and J by 2 bases, and 13 bases separated the two germline ends. Germline V gene sequence: CDR1 PRHDT, CDR2 FYEKMQ (reference sequence). The CDR3 region is CASNTGRATDTQYF. The CDR3 coding sequence is TGTGCCAGCAACACCGGGAGAGCCACAGATACGCAGTATTTT. Full variable domain (remainder filled in from reference TRBV13 and TRBJ2-3): AAGVIQSPRHLIKEKRETATLKCYPIPRHDTVYWYQQGPGQDPQFLISFYEKMQSDKGSIPDRFSAQQFSDYHSELNMSSLELGDSALYFCASNTGRATDTQYFGPGTRLTVL.

The V call is TRBV12-3 or TRBV12-4, the J call TRBJ1-6; no clear D. Deletions cut 6 bases from V and 10 bases from J, with 13 bases between. CDR3 length equals 13 residues. DNA of the CDR3: TGTGCCAGCAGCCCCCTTTCAGTATCACCCCTCCACTTT. It encodes CASSPLSVSPLHF.

The rearrangement uses TRBV9 and TRBJ2-2, with 7 positions matching TRBD2. There are 14 residues in the CDR3. J was trimmed by 7 bases and V by 3 bases; bases with no gene match: 6. Germline V CDR1 and CDR2: SGDLS, YYNGEE. This CDR3 reads CASSAHLAVGELFF. The CDR3, as DNA: TGTGCCAGCAGCGCCCATCTAGCGGTCGGGGAGCTGTTTTTT.

The chain links TRBV7-2 to TRBJ2-4; TRBD1 matches 9 bases. Looked up from germline, CDR1 is SGHTA and CDR2 is FQGNSA. The CDR3 runs to 18 residues. Trimming at V came to 3 bases and at J to 6 bases, leaving 15 bases not matched to a gene. CDR3 nucleotides: TGTGCCAGCAGCTTTCCCGGGACAGGGAGTTCTCAAGTAAACATTCAGTACTTC. Translated, it gives CASSFPGTGSSQVNIQYF.

The chain joins TRBV7-2 to TRBJ1-5; D is unclear. Germline V gene lookup returns CDR1 SGHTA and CDR2 FQGNSA. The V end was cut by 1 base, the J end by 3 bases, with 10 bases between. The CDR3 is 15 amino acids. Here the CDR3 reads CASSLEAVVNQPQHF. CDR3 bases: TGTGCCAGCAGCTTAGAGGCAGTTGTCAATCAGCCCCAGCATTTT.

The chain combines TRBV27 with TRBJ2-2; D gene unclear. The V gene lost 4 bases and the J gene lost 4 bases, with 10 bases spanning the gap. The germline gives CDR1 MNHEY, CDR2 SMNVEV (reference sequence). The CDR3 loop spans 14 amino acids. This CDR3 is CASSSHPGTGELFF. The CDR3 nucleotides read TGTGCCAGCAGTTCCCACCCCGGCACCGGGGAGCTGTTTTTT.

The chain recombines TRBV7-2 with TRBJ2-7; D not resolved. CDR3 length: 17 amino acids. CDR1 and CDR2 (germline): SGHTA, FQGNSA. Trimming removed 0 bases from V and 0 bases from J, with 15 bases in between. This CDR3 is CASSLAASRTLSYEQYF. CDR3 nucleotide sequence: TGTGCCAGCAGCTTAGCGGCGTCTCGGACGCTCTCCTACGAGCAGTACTTC.

The rearrangement links TRBV19 to TRBJ1-2; D ambiguous. V was cut by 10 bases and J by 4 bases, with 13 bases left in between. Germline-derived CDR1 and CDR2 are LNHDA and SQIVND (reference sequence). The CDR3 extends over 12 amino acids. The CDR3 loop is CATRTDRYGYTF. The CDR3, as DNA: TGTGCCACCCGGACGGACCGCTATGGCTACACCTTC.

Concerning this clone itself: At one end the junction does not follow the germline gene, possibly because of a read error. V and J are TRBV6-6 and TRBJ2-5; 10 positions agree with TRBD1. CDR1 and CDR2 (germline): MNHNY, SVGAGI (reference sequence). This CDR3 has 15 residues. The CDR3 DNA sequence: TGTGTCAGCAGTTACTCGGACAGGGGGGTGGAGACCCAGTACTTC. As protein: CVSSYSDRGVETQYF.

The chain joins TRBV18 to TRBJ2-7; TRBD1 agrees at 11 bases. Germline trimming cut 3 bases from V and 1 base from J; bases unmatched to any gene: 2. CDR1 and CDR2 (germline): KGHSH, LQKENI. The CDR3 spans 15 residues. CDR3 nucleotide sequence: TGTGCCAGCTCACCCGGACAGGGGGCGTCCTACGAGCAGTACTTC. This encodes CASSPGQGASYEQYF.

This chain's CDR3 is CASSYGGVANSPLHF. The CDR3 DNA sequence: TGTGCCAGCAGTTACGGTGGGGTCGCGAATTCACCCCTCCACTTT. This rearrangement joins TRBV6-2 or TRBV6-3 to TRBJ1-6, with D unclear. The CDR3 is made up of 15 amino acids. The germline gives CDR1 MNHEY, CDR2 SVGEGT. The V gene lost 2 bases and the J gene lost 7 bases, with 12 bases spanning the gap.

The genes are TRBV11-2 and TRBJ1-5; perhaps TRBD1 as D (6 bases). This CDR3 spans 15 amino acids. Germline V CDR1 and CDR2: SGHAT, FQNNGV. The V end was cut by 4 bases, the J end by 0 bases, with 10 bases between. CDR3 nucleotides: TGTGCCAGCAGCTCGGGGGCCCATAGCAATCAGCCCCAGCATTTT. Amino acid sequence: CASSSGAHSNQPQHF.